A single sample gave rise to the 26 T cell receptor beta chains below, sequenced in a study of identifying expanded T cells in peripheral blood. Assay: immunoSEQ multiplex PCR; the TCRdb copy retains only in-frame clones and omits some. The sample has 95,000 to 100,000 clones, around 90% seen once; the top ten hold about 15%. Input material: blood. These receptors were taken from a person between 18 and 75 years old in good health.

The genes are TRBV5-1 and TRBJ1-6; perhaps TRBD1 as D (5 bases). Deletions cut 0 bases from V and 9 bases from J, with 19 bases between. CDR1 and CDR2 from the germline V gene are SGHRS and YFSETQ. This CDR3 is 17 amino acids long. CDR3 DNA sequence: TGCGCCAGCAGCTTGGTCGGCCCCGGGACGTTGGGTTCACCCCTCCACTTT. Protein sequence: CASSLVGPGTLGSPLHF.

The rearrangement uses TRBV9 and TRBJ2-5, with 15 bases lining up with TRBD2. The CDR3 is 18 residues long. CDR1 SGDLS and CDR2 YYNGEE come from the germline V gene. With V trimmed by 3 bases and J by 4 bases, 10 bases remained unmatched. Written as DNA, the CDR3 is TGTGCCAGCAGCGGGACTAGCGGGGGGGCAGCGGTGGGAGAGACCCAGTACTTC. This codes for CASSGTSGGAAVGETQYF.

The chain combines TRBV30 with TRBJ2-2; possible D gene TRBD1, 6 bases. V gave up 2 bases and J gave up 2 bases, with 9 bases separating them. This CDR3 is built from 14 residues. CDR1 is GTSNPN, CDR2 SVGIG, per germline (reference sequence). The CDR3 region has the DNA TGTGCCTGGAGTCGAGGGACAAACACCGGGGAGCTGTTTTTT. It translates to CAWSRGTNTGELFF.

The gene calls are TRBV30 and TRBJ2-3, with TRBD2 matching over 9 bases. The CDR3 contains 16 residues. Per the germline V gene, CDR1 is GTSNPN and CDR2 is SVGIG (reference sequence). Losses at the gene ends were 2 bases for V and 2 bases for J; bases not matched to a gene: 8. The CDR3 spells CAWSSLAGWNTDTQYF. The CDR3 nucleotides are TGTGCCTGGAGTAGTCTAGCGGGATGGAACACAGATACGCAGTATTTT.

This clone was seen only once. The chain has TRBV9 and TRBJ2-7; 12 positions agree with TRBD2. CDR1 SGDLS and CDR2 YYNGEE come from the germline V gene. The CDR3 runs 16 residues. Trimming took 0 bases from V and 4 from J; bases not matched to a gene: 5. CDR3 residues: CASSVGSSGGAYEQYF. The CDR3 DNA reads as TGTGCCAGCAGCGTAGGATCTAGCGGGGGGGCTTACGAGCAGTACTTC.

V and J are TRBV6-1 and TRBJ1-4, with TRBD1 matching 7 bases. V lost 10 bases and J lost 5; bases outside the gene matches: 7. The CDR3 has 13 residues. Germline CDR1 is MNHNS and CDR2 is SASEGT. This chain's CDR3 is CATDRDSNEKLFF. The CDR3 DNA sequence: TGTGCCACCGACCGGGACAGCAATGAAAAACTGTTTTTT.

The chain recombines TRBV11-2 with TRBJ1-1, with 7 bases lining up with TRBD1. J gave up 5 bases and V 4 bases, and 10 bases lay outside the gene matches. Germline V gene data show CDR1 as SGHAT and CDR2 as FQNNGV. This CDR3 region has 15 residues. CDR3 DNA: TGTGCCAGCAGCTCATGGCAGGGGGGTGTTACTGAAGCTTTCTTT. It is translated as CASSSWQGGVTEAFF.

The rearrangement joins TRBV5-1 to TRBJ1-3; D remains ambiguous. The germline gives CDR1 SGHRS, CDR2 YFSETQ. The CDR3 runs 17 residues. Trimming took off 4 bases at V and 0 bases at J, with 17 bases between the two ends. CDR3 sequence (DNA): TGCGCCAGCAGCCCCGCCCTGGGCGCCAGCTCTGGAAACACCATATATTTT. Protein: CASSPALGASSGNTIYF.

This rearrangement joins TRBV19 to TRBJ1-5; unclear D gene. Per germline, CDR1 LNHDA and CDR2 SQIVND (reference sequence). V lost 3 bases to trimming and J lost 4 bases, with 16 bases between them. This CDR3 has 16 amino acids. CDR3 region: CASSIWAGSKNQPQHF. The CDR3 DNA sequence: TGTGCCAGTAGTATTTGGGCGGGTTCGAAAAATCAGCCCCAGCATTTT.

This clone occurred once. V gene TRBV7-8 combines with J gene TRBJ1-1, with D unresolved. V gave up 2 bases and J gave up 1 base, with 8 bases separating them. The CDR3 totals 14 residues. Germline V gene lookup returns CDR1 SGHVS and CDR2 FQNEAQ. The CDR3 loop reads CASSLRGPNTEAFF. The CDR3 coding sequence is TGTGCCAGCAGCTTAAGAGGGCCGAACACTGAAGCTTTCTTT.

The chain recombines TRBV2 with TRBJ1-1; tentatively, D is TRBD1 (5 bases). The CDR3 has 15 residues. Per germline, CDR1 SNHLY and CDR2 FYNNEI. The ends were cut back, 4 bases at V and 2 bases at J, with 14 bases in the middle. In nucleotides, the CDR3 is TGTGCCAGCAGTGTCGGTTTAGGGGCTAACACTGAAGCTTTCTTT. Translated, it gives CASSVGLGANTEAFF.

The chain joins TRBV6-4 to TRBJ1-3, with unresolved D. CDR1 and CDR2 (germline): MRHNA, SNTAGT. The CDR3 contains 14 residues. V shed 7 bases and J shed 2 bases, with 12 bases lying between them. The DNA of the CDR3 is TGTGCCAGCACCCCGAGTAGGCCTGGAAACACCATATATTTT. This translates into CASTPSRPGNTIYF.

The J gene is TRBJ2-5, the V gene TRBV5-6, with unresolved D. Trimming took 0 bases from V and 1 from J, leaving 4 bases between them. This CDR3 is built from 13 residues. Germline CDR1 is SGHDT and CDR2 is YYEEEE. The CDR3 protein is CASSLVAQETQYF. CDR3 bases: TGTGCCAGCAGCTTGGTAGCCCAAGAGACCCAGTACTTC.

The V and J genes are TRBV2 and TRBJ2-1; a weak D match, TRBD1 (6 bases). This CDR3 has 14 amino acids. The ends were cut back, 5 bases at V and 6 bases at J, with 14 bases in the middle. Germline V gene lookup returns CDR1 SNHLY and CDR2 FYNNEI. The CDR3 sequence: CASSREQGINEQFF. CDR3 nucleotides: TGTGCCAGCAGTCGGGAACAGGGAATCAATGAGCAGTTCTTC.

The chain joins TRBV5-4 to TRBJ2-6; D assignment may be TRBD1 or TRBD2 (5 bases each). Germline CDR1 and CDR2: SGHNT and YYREEE (reference sequence). The V gene lost 5 bases and the J gene lost 0 bases, with 12 bases spanning the gap. The CDR3 consists of 16 residues. The CDR3, as DNA: TGTGCCAGCAGTTCGTCGGGGCGCTCTGGGGCCAACGTCCTGACTTTC. It yields the protein CASSSSGRSGANVLTF.

V and J are TRBV10-3 and TRBJ2-3; possibly TRBD1 for D (5 bases). This CDR3 region has 14 residues. Germline V gives CDR1 ENHRY, CDR2 SYGVKD. V dropped 2 bases and J dropped 6 bases, with 12 bases sitting between them. As DNA, the CDR3 is TGTGCCATCAGTGAGGAAGGGGCATGGGATACGCAGTATTTT. Protein product: CAISEEGAWDTQYF.

This chain uses TRBV5-1 with TRBJ2-1; possibly TRBD1 for D (5 bases). The germline gives CDR1 SGHRS, CDR2 YFSETQ. There are 16 residues in the CDR3. Trimming left V 1 base short and J 0 bases short, with 11 bases between. CDR3 protein: CASSLLGASSYNEQFF. The CDR3 region has the DNA TGCGCCAGCAGCTTGTTAGGGGCGAGCTCCTACAATGAGCAGTTCTTC.

This sequence joins TRBV4-1 and TRBJ1-3; 8 positions match TRBD1. V was clipped by 3 bases and J by 5 bases; unmatched bases: 9. CDR3 length: 16 residues. Per the germline V gene, CDR1 is MGHRA and CDR2 is YSYEKL. The CDR3 reads CASSQGTGTGRNTIYF. Written as DNA, the CDR3 is TGCGCCAGCAGCCAGGGGACCGGGACAGGAAGAAACACCATATATTTT.

The rearrangement joins TRBV5-5 to TRBJ2-3; D unclear. V lost 1 base and J 5 bases, leaving 11 bases between the germline ends. This CDR3 is built from 14 residues. Germline V gene data show CDR1 as SGHKS and CDR2 as YYEKEE (reference sequence). The CDR3 spells CASSLSGLGDTQYF. DNA of the CDR3: TGTGCCAGCAGCTTGTCGGGTTTAGGAGATACGCAGTATTTT.

The rearrangement joins TRBV4-1 to TRBJ2-6, with unresolved D. V was clipped by 2 bases and J by 0 bases, with 14 bases between them. This CDR3 is 18 amino acids long. In germline, CDR1 is MGHRA, CDR2 YSYEKL. For the CDR3, the DNA is TGCGCCAGCAGCCAAATCCCGGCGGCTTTCTCTGGGGCCAACGTCCTGACTTTC. Translation: CASSQIPAAFSGANVLTF.

V is TRBV7-2 and J is TRBJ2-5; D possibly corresponds to TRBD1 (5 bases). The CDR3 runs to 14 residues. The V end lost 4 bases, the J end lost 2 bases, and 11 bases lay between the germline ends. Germline loops: CDR1 SGHTA, CDR2 FQGNSA. Here the CDR3 DNA reads TGTGCCAGCAGCTCACAGGTGTTTCAAGAGACCCAGTACTTC. It yields the protein CASSSQVFQETQYF.

The chain joins TRBV2 to TRBJ1-2, with a tentative D call TRBD1 (5 bases). V shed 0 bases and J shed 5 bases, with 10 bases lying between them. The CDR3 sequence is 14 residues long. The germline gives CDR1 SNHLY, CDR2 FYNNEI. The CDR3 sequence: CASSEATGPYGYTF. The CDR3 DNA follows: TGTGCCAGCAGTGAAGCAACAGGCCCGTATGGCTACACCTTC.

The chain has TRBV5-1 and TRBJ1-2; the D gene is possibly TRBD1 (6 bases). The germline V and J ends were trimmed by 4 bases and 2 bases, with 9 bases remaining between them. The CDR3 consists of 13 residues. Germline lookup yields CDR1 SGHRS and CDR2 YFSETQ. The CDR3 nucleotides are TGCGCCAGCAGCATGGACAGAAACTATGGCTACACCTTC. Its translation: CASSMDRNYGYTF. Filled out from reference TRBV5-1 and TRBJ1-2, the complete variable domain reads KAGVTQTPRYLIKTRGQQVTLSCSPISGHRSVSWYQQTPGQGLQFLFEYFSETQRNKGNFPGRFSGRQFSNSRSEMNVSTLELGDSALYLCASSMDRNYGYTFGSGTRLTVV.

The chain uses TRBV4-3 and TRBJ2-3, with 10 bases matching TRBD2. The CDR3 totals 18 residues. With V trimmed by 1 base and J by 8 bases, 15 bases remained unmatched. Per germline, CDR1 LGHNA and CDR2 YSLEER. Here the CDR3 reads CASSQGAAGGPRGGTQYF. The CDR3 coding sequence is TGCGCCAGCAGCCAAGGTGCAGCGGGGGGGCCGAGGGGGGGTACGCAGTATTTT.

This chain uses TRBV27 with TRBJ1-3; 8 bases are shared with TRBD1. Germline loops: CDR1 MNHEY, CDR2 SMNVEV (reference sequence). The CDR3 runs 18 residues. The J segment lost 4 bases and the V segment lost 2 bases, leaving 13 bases of the junction unmatched. The CDR3 sequence is CASSLHGIDRGRGNTIYF. The DNA of the CDR3 is TGTGCCAGCAGTTTACACGGAATCGACAGGGGCAGAGGAAACACCATATATTTT.

This clone was detected only once. The J gene is TRBJ1-1, the V gene TRBV27, with D hard to call. The CDR3 is made up of 14 amino acids. Per germline, CDR1 MNHEY and CDR2 SMNVEV (reference sequence). V dropped 5 bases and J dropped 0 bases, with 10 bases sitting between them. CDR3 coding DNA: TGTGCCAGCAGTGCGGTCCCGGTGAACACTGAAGCTTTCTTT. This codes for CASSAVPVNTEAFF.